This T cell receptor beta chain was profiled in a study of T cell clones after liver transplantation. Study in general: TCRbeta sequencing after a pre-transplant mixed lymphocyte reaction identified graft-donor-reactive clones, later tracked in post-transplant blood. Timepoints were pre-transplant, pre-withdrawal, and after withdrawal was completed or failed.

This clone appeared a single time. V was pared by 4 bases and J by 0 bases, with 5 bases of the junction left unmatched. The CDR3 runs 16 residues. Germline V lookup: CDR1 MNHNS, CDR2 SASEGT. The data were produced by immunoSEQ multiplex PCR, yet TCRdb's version contains in-frame clones alone and is incomplete. The data hold 98,000 or so clones, with more than 75% observed a single time. The chain couples TRBV6-1 to TRBJ2-5, with TRBD1 identical over 10 bases. Material: CD4+ T cells from blood, obtained before liver transplant. This clonotype originated in a human donor who received a liver transplant. As DNA, the CDR3 is TGTGCCAGCAGTGTTCCGGGACAGGGGTACCAAGAGACCCAGTACTTC. This codes for CASSVPGQGYQETQYF.